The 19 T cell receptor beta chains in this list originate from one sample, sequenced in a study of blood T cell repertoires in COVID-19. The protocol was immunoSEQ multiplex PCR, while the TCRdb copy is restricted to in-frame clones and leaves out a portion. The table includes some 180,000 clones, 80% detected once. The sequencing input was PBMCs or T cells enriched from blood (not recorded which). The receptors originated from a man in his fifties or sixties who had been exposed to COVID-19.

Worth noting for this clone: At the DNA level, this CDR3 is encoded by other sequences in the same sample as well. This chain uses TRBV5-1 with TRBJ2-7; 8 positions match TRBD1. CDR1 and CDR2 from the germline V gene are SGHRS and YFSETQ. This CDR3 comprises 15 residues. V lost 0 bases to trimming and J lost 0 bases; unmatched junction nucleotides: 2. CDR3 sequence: CASSLGGTGSYEQYF. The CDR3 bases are TGCGCCAGCAGCTTGGGGGGGACAGGCTCCTACGAGCAGTACTTC.

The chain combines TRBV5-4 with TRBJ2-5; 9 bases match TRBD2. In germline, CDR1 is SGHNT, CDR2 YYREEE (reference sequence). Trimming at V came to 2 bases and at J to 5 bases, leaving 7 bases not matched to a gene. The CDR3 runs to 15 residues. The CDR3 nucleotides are TGTGCCAGCAGCTTATCTGGCGGGAGGGGGGAGACCCAGTACTTC. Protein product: CASSLSGGRGETQYF. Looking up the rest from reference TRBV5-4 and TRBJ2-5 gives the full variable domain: ETGVTQSPTHLIKTRGQQVTLRCSSQSGHNTVSWYQQALGQGPQFIFQYYREEENGRGNFPPRFSGLQFPNYSSELNVNALELDDSALYLCASSLSGGRGETQYFGPGTRLLVL.

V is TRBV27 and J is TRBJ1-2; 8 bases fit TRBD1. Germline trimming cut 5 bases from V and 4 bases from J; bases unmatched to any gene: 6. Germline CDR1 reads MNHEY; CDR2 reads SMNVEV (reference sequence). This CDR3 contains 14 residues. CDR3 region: CASSPSGGGYGYTF. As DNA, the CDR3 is TGTGCCAGCAGTCCCTCAGGGGGCGGCTATGGCTACACCTTC.

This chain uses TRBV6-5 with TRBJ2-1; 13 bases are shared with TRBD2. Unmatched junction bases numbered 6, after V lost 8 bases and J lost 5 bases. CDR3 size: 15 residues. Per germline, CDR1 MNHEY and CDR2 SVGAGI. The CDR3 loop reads CASDLGTSGNNEQFF. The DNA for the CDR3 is TGTGCCAGCGACTTAGGGACTAGCGGGAACAATGAGCAGTTCTTC.

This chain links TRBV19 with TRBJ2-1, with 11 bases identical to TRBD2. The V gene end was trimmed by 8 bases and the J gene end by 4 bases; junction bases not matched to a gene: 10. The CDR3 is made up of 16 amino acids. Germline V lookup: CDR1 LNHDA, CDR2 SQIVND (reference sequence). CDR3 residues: CASQDAGLAAYNEQFF. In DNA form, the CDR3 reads TGTGCCAGTCAAGACGCGGGACTAGCGGCTTACAATGAGCAGTTCTTC.

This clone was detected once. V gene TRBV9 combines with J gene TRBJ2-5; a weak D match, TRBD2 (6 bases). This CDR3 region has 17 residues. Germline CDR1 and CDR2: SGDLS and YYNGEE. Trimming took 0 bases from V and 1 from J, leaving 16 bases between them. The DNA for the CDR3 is TGTGCCAGCAGCGTAGACCCAATCGGCGGGATCCAAGAGACCCAGTACTTC. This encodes CASSVDPIGGIQETQYF.

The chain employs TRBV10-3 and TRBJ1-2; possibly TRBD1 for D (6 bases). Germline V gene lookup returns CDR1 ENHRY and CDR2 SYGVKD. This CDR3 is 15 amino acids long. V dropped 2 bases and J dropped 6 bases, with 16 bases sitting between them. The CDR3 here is CAISELDRWDHGYTF. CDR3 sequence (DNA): TGTGCCATCAGTGAGCTAGACAGGTGGGATCATGGCTACACCTTC.

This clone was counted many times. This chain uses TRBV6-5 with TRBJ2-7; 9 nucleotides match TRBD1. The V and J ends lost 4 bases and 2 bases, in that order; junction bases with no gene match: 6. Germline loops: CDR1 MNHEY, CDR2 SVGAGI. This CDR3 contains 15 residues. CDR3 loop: CASSSPGQGAYEQYF. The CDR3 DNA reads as TGTGCCAGCAGTTCACCGGGACAGGGTGCCTACGAGCAGTACTTC.

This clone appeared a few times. CDR3: CASGGQYNEQFF. Written as DNA, the CDR3 is TGCGCCAGCGGGGGACAGTACAATGAGCAGTTCTTC. V is TRBV10-1 and J is TRBJ2-1, with 7 bases that match TRBD1. Germline-derived CDR1 and CDR2 are WNHNN and SYGVQD (reference sequence). Trimming removed 8 bases from V and 4 bases from J; junction bases left unmatched: 2. CDR3 length equals 12 residues.

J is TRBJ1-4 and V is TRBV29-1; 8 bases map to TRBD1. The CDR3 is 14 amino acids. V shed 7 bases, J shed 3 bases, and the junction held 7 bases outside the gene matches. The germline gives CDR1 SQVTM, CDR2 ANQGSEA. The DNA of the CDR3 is TGCAGCGGGGCAGGGGGCTCGGCTAATGAAAAACTGTTTTTT. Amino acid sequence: CSGAGGSANEKLFF.

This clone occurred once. CDR3 DNA: TGTGCCAGCATCTCATCGGGACAGGGATCTATTAACGAGCAGTACTTC. This sequence encodes CASISSGQGSINEQYF. The gene calls are TRBV28 and TRBJ2-7, with 9 nucleotides matching TRBD1. Trimming cost V 7 bases and J 5 bases; bases outside gene matches: 15. The germline gives CDR1 MDHEN, CDR2 SYDVKM. This CDR3 has 16 residues.

In DNA, the CDR3 is TGTGCCATCAGATCAGGGTTGGAGAGCAATCAGCCCCAGCATTTT. This codes for CAIRSGLESNQPQHF. This chain links TRBV10-3 with TRBJ1-5, with D perhaps matching TRBD1 (5 bases). Germline CDR1 and CDR2: ENHRY and SYGVKD. Trimming stripped 6 bases from V and 1 base from J, with 13 bases between. The CDR3 length is 15 residues.

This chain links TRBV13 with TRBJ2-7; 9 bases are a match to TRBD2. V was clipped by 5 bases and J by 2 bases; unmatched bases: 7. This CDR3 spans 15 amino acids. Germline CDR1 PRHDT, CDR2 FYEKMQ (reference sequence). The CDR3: CASSPRSGRPYEQYF. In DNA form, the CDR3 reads TGTGCCAGCAGCCCCCGGAGCGGGAGGCCCTACGAGCAGTACTTC.

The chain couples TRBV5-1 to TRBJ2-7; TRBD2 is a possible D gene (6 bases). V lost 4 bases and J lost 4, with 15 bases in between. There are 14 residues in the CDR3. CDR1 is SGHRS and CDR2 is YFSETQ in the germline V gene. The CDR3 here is CASSPTGLNYEQYF. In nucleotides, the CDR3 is TGCGCCAGCAGCCCCACCGGACTAAATTACGAGCAGTACTTC.

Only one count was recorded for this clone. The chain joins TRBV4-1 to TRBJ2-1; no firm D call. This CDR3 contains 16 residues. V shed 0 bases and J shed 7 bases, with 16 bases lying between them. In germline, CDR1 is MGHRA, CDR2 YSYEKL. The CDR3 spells CASSQDQALRTNEQFF. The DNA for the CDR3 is TGCGCCAGCAGCCAAGATCAAGCCCTACGTACGAATGAGCAGTTCTTC.

The DNA of the CDR3 is TGTGCCAGCAGGCCCGCCGCAACAGGGTTTGGACCCCTCCACTTT. It codes for CASRPAATGFGPLHF. The genes are TRBV6-5 and TRBJ1-6, with D possibly TRBD1 on 6 matching bases. From germline, CDR1 is MNHEY and CDR2 SVGAGI. V lost 6 bases, J lost 12 bases, and 21 bases lay in between. CDR3 size: 15 residues.

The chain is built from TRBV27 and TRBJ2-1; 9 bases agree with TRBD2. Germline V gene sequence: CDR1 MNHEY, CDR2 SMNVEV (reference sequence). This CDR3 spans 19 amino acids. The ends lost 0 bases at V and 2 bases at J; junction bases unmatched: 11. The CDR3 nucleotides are TGTGCCAGCAGTTTATCGGTAACTAGGCTAGCGGGAACCTACAATGAGCAGTTCTTC. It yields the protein CASSLSVTRLAGTYNEQFF.

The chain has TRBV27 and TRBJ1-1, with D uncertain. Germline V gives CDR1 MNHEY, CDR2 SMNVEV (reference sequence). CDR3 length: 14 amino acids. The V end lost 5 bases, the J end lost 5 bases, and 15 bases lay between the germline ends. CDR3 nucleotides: TGTGCCAGCAGTAGCCCCCTACCCGGGACTGAAGCTTTCTTT. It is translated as CASSSPLPGTEAFF.

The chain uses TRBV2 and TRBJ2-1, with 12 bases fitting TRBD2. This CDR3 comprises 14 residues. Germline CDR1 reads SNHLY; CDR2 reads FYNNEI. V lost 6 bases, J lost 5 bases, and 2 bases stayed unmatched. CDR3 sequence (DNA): TGTGCCAGCAGAAGACTAGCGGGGGACAATGAGCAGTTCTTC. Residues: CASRRLAGDNEQFF. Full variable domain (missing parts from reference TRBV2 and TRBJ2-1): EPEVTQTPSHQVTQMGQEVILRCVPISNHLYFYWYRQILGQKVEFLVSFYNNEISEKSEIFDDQFSVERPDGSNFTLKIRSTKLEDSAMYFCASRRLAGDNEQFFGPGTRLTVL.